What follows is one T cell receptor (beta chain) and its context. Given a far larger clone just one base away, this is likely a sequencing read error. As for time point: newly diagnosed GD, antithyroid drugs for less than 3 months. From RNA extracted from PBMCs, the TCR library was made. The peripheral blood volume drawn was 7.5 to 9.5 milliliters, and it was collected into EDTA tubes. Building the TCR beta libraries relied on iRepertoire HTBI primers, and CDR3 regions underwent Arm-PCR. TCRdb fed the multiplex PCR reads into MiXCR, producing one record per CDR3 protein. The profile shows roughly 430,000 distinct CDR3 sequences, about 15% of them singletons. The CDR3 has 13 residues. Trimming stripped 2 bases from V and 0 bases from J, with 4 bases between. Germline V gene data show CDR1 as MDHEN and CDR2 as SYDVKM. This sample was taken from a study of regulatory T cells in long-lasting Graves disease.

These data were likewise used in another study, on T cells in Graves' hyperthyroidism and ophthalmopathy.

The TCR comes from a woman in her thirties with Graves disease. J is TRBJ1-1 and V is TRBV28; no clear D. The source material was peripheral blood mononuclear cells (PBMCs), sampled at new diagnosis, from a patient treated with antithyroid drugs. The CDR3 DNA sequence: TGTGCCAGCAGTTTAAACGTGAACACTGAAGCTTTCTTT. Its translation: CASSLNVNTEAFF.